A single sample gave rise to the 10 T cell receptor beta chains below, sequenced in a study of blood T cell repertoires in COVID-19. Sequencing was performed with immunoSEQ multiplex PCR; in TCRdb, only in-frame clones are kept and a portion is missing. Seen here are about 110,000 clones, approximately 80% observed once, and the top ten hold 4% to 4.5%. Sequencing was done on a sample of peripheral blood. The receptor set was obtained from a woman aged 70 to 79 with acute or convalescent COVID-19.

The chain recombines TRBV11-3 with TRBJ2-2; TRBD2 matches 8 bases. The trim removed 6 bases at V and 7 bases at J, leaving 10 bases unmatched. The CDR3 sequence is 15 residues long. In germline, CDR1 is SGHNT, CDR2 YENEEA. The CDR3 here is CASRRSGTRGGELFF. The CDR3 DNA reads TGTGCCAGCAGAAGATCCGGGACTAGAGGCGGGGAGCTGTTTTTT.

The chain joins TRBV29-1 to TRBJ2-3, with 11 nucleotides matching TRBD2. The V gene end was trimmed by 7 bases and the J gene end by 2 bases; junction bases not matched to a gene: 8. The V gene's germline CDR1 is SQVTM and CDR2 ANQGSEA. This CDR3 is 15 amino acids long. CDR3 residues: CSGEGLAANTDTQYF. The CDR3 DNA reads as TGCAGCGGGGAGGGACTAGCGGCCAACACAGATACGCAGTATTTT.

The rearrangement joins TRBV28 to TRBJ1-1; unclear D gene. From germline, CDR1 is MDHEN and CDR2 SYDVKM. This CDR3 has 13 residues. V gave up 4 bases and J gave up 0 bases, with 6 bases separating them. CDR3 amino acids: CASSSVLNTEAFF. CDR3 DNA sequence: TGTGCCAGCAGTTCTGTTTTGAACACTGAAGCTTTCTTT.

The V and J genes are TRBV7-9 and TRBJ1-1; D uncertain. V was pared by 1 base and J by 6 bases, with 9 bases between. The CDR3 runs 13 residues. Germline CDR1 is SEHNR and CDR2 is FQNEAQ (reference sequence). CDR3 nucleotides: TGTGCCAGCAGCTTAGTCAGCCAGGCTGAAGCTTTCTTT. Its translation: CASSLVSQAEAFF.

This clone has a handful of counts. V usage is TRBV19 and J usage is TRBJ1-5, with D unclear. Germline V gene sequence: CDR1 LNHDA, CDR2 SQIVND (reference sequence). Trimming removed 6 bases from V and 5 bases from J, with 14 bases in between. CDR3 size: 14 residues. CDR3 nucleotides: TGTGCCAGTAGCATTGGAGGGAGGGATCAGCCCCAGCATTTT. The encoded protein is CASSIGGRDQPQHF.

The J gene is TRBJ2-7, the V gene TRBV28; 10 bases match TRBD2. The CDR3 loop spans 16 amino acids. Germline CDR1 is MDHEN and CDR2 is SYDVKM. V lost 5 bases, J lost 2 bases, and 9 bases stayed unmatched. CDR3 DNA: TGTGCCAGCAGTCCTAGGTTGAGCGGGAGGGCCTACGAGCAGTACTTC. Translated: CASSPRLSGRAYEQYF.

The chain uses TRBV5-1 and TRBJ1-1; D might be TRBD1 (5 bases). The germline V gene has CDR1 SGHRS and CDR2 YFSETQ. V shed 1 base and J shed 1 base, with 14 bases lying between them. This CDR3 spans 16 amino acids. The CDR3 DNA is TGCGCCAGCAGCTTGCGCGCAGGGATGGGGAACACTGAAGCTTTCTTT. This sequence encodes CASSLRAGMGNTEAFF.

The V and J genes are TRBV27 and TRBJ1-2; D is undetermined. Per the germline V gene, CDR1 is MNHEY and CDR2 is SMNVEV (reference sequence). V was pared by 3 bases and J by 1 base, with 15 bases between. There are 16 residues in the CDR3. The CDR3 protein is CASSFVGGSINYGYTF. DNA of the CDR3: TGTGCCAGCAGTTTTGTGGGTGGGAGTATTAACTATGGCTACACCTTC.

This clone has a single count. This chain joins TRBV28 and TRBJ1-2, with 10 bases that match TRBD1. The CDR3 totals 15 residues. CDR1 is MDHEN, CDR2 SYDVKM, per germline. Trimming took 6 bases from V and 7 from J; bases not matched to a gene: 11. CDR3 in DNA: TGTGCCAGCAGCACGGGACAGGGGTCGGTGGGTGGCTACACCTTC. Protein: CASSTGQGSVGGYTF.

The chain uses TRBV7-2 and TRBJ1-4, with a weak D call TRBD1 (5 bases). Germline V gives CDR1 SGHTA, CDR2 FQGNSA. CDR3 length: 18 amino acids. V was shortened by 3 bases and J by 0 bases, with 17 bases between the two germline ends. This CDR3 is CASSFGTARLPTNEKLFF. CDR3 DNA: TGTGCCAGCAGCTTTGGGACTGCTCGACTGCCAACTAATGAAAAACTGTTTTTT. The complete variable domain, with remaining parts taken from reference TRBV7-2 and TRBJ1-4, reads GAGVSQSPSNKVTEKGKDVELRCDPISGHTALYWYRQSLGQGLEFLIYFQGNSAPDKSGLPSDRFSAERTGGSVSTLTIQRTQQEDSAVYLCASSFGTARLPTNEKLFFGSGTQLSVL.